The clone carrying this TCR beta chain was seen ten or more times. Unmatched junction bases numbered 5, after V lost 6 bases and J lost 9 bases. This CDR3 has 14 residues. The germline CDR1 and CDR2 sequences are MNHNS and SASEGT. These data come from a study of T cells after yellow fever vaccination. TCRdb re-called the 5' RACE reads through MiXCR, storing one row per CDR3 protein. Of under 55,000 distinct CDR3 sequences in the sample, about 6.8% were seen once. Study-level points and caveats: Relatively few clonotypes were ones that appeared in both CD4 and CD8 compartments.

The starting material was CD8+ T cells not binding an NS4B(214-222) dextramer, sorted from PBMCs, obtained 45 days after the yellow fever booster vaccination. This chain uses TRBV6-1 with TRBJ2-1, with 13 bases lining up with TRBD2. This receptor was taken from a man aged 30 to 39 who received the YFV17D yellow fever vaccine. In DNA form, the CDR3 reads TGTGCCAGCAGCACTAGCGGGAGGGCCGGTGAGCAGTTCTTC. Residues: CASSTSGRAGEQFF.